Below, one T cell receptor beta chain is given with its context. Germline and junction disagree at one end, which may indicate a read error. This CDR3 region has 15 residues. The germline V gene encodes CDR1 MNHNS and CDR2 SASEGT. Methods used by the authors: For nucleated cells, counts were estimated from reference gene primer amplification. Sequencing used immunoSEQ multiplex PCR; TCRdb keeps in-frame clones, though not all of them. V, J and clone size reflect that table, while D and trimming were determined from the DNA. The profile shows about 100,000 clones, less than 85% of them singletons. This record belongs to a study of blood T cell repertoires in COVID-19.

J is TRBJ2-7 and V is TRBV6-1; 9 bases map to TRBD1. The source material was peripheral blood. This sequence originates from a woman aged 70-85 years with active or convalescent COVID-19. Here the CDR3 reads CASTETGTGIGEQYF. The DNA for the CDR3 is TGTGCCAGCACTGAAACTGGGACAGGGATTGGGGAGCAGTACTTC.